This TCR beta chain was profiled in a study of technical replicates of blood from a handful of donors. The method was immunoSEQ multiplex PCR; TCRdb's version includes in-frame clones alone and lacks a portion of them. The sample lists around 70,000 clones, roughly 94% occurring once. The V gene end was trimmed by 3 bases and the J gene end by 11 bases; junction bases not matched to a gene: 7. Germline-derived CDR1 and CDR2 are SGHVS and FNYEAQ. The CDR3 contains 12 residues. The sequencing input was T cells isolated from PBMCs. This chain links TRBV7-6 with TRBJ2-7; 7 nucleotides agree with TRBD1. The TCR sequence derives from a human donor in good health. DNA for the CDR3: TGTGCCAGCAGCTTTCGACAGGGAGTGAAGTACTTC. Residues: CASSFRQGVKYF.